The sequence of this T cell receptor (beta chain) was determined in a study of T cells expressing NK-cell markers. Study as a whole: The authors derived TCR beta repertoires from sorted CD3+CD56+NKG2C+, CD3+CD56+NKG2C- and CD3+CD56-NKG2C+ T cells. Broader study findings: Expanded clones of NKG2C+ T cells had an unclear HCMV specificity.

Comments on this clonotype: Its antigen is currently unknown.

TCRdb re-called the 5' RACE reads and catalogs CDR3 proteins one per entry, DNA excluded. The data show 200,000 to 300,000 distinct CDR3 sequences, and the top ten clones hold around 0.37%. The CDR3 totals 16 residues. This clonotype originated in a man aged 18 to 29 in good health. The sequenced sample was blood T cells: a sorted CD56 or NKG2C T cell subset, CD4+ or CD8+ T cells, or bulk PBMC T cells (not recorded which). This sequence joins TRBV12-3 or TRBV12-4 and TRBJ2-6; the TCRdb call, TRBD1, lacks DNA for checking. The CDR3: CASSQNRSTGANVLTF.